Included here is one T cell receptor (beta chain) sequence, with context. The record originates from a study of chemoradiotherapy in HPV16-positive cancers. Repertoires were sampled repeatedly during chemoradiotherapy. Trimming shortened V by 4 bases and J by 8 bases, and 18 bases separated the two germline ends. Germline loops: CDR1 LGHNA, CDR2 YSLEER. This CDR3 region has 15 residues. Profiling relied on immunoSEQ multiplex PCR, and the TCRdb table lists in-frame clones only, not all of them. The sample shows about 24,000 clones, less than 90% of them seen only once. This TCR was sampled from a human donor with HPV-associated anogenital cancer. V usage is TRBV4-3 and J usage is TRBJ2-1; possible D gene TRBD2, 6 bases. The sequencing here drew on blood, taken from a patient who underwent chemoradiotherapy. CDR3 residues: CASSPLRGWDDEQFF. CDR3 coding DNA: TGCGCCAGCAGCCCCCTGCGGGGTTGGGACGATGAGCAGTTCTTC.